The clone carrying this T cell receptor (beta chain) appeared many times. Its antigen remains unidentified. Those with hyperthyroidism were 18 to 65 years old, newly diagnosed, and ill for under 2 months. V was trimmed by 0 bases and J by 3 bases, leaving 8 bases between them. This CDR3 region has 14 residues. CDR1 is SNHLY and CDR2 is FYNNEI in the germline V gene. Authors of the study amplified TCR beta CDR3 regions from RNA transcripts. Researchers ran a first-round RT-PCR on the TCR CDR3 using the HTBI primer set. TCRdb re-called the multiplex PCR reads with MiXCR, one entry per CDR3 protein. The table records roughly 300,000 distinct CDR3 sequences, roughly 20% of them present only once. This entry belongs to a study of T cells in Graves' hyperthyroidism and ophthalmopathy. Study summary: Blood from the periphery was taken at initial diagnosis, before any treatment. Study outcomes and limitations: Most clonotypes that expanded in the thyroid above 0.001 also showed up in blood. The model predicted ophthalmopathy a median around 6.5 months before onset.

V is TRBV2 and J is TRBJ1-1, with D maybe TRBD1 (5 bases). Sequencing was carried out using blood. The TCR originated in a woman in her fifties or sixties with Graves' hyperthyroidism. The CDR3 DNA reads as TGTGCCAGCAGTGAAGCGGGGGGGGACACTGAAGCTTTCTTT. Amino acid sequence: CASSEAGGDTEAFF.